This entry lists 30 T cell receptor beta chains sequenced from one sample in a study of cytotoxic CD8 clonotypes in ibrutinib-treated CLL (dated by TCRdb to 2020 to 2023). Library construction relied on the immunoSEQ multiplex PCR assay. Held by TCRdb, this immuneACCESS table contains in-frame sequences only and omits some clones. Under half of the omission traces to an unresolved V gene where checked; the cause of the rest is unknown. A total of about 84,000 clones appear in this sample, around 84% of them only once. Around 5% of the sample rests with the top ten. Material: PBMCs, obtained before ibrutinib treatment. Source of these receptors: a human donor with chronic lymphocytic leukemia.

The genes are TRBV30 and TRBJ2-6; D not certain. This CDR3 has 14 amino acids. The V and J ends lost 7 bases and 0 bases respectively, with 10 bases between them. Per the germline V gene, CDR1 is GTSNPN and CDR2 is SVGIG (reference sequence). DNA for the CDR3: TGTGCCTCCAAGAGGCCCTCTGGGGCCAACGTCCTGACTTTC. It codes for CASKRPSGANVLTF.

The chain joins TRBV4-2 to TRBJ2-3; 10 bases agree with TRBD2. Germline loops: CDR1 LGHNA, CDR2 YNFKEQ. V dropped 3 bases and J dropped 3; count of bases not matched to a gene: 9. This CDR3 has 17 residues. CDR3 nucleotide sequence: TGTGCCAGCAGCCAGGCTGACCTAGCGGGAGTAACAGATACGCAGTATTTT. Translation: CASSQADLAGVTDTQYF.

The chain carries TRBV9 and TRBJ1-3; 9 nucleotides line up with TRBD1. This CDR3 region has 16 residues. The germline V gene has CDR1 SGDLS and CDR2 YYNGEE. With V trimmed by 3 bases and J by 7 bases, 11 bases remained unmatched. CDR3 protein: CASSAPTGGTRNTIYF. CDR3 DNA: TGTGCCAGCAGCGCTCCGACAGGGGGTACAAGGAACACCATATATTTT.

The chain employs TRBV27 and TRBJ1-4; 8 bases map to TRBD1. Trimming removed 4 bases from V and 5 bases from J; junction bases left unmatched: 0. The CDR3 runs 13 residues. CDR1 is MNHEY and CDR2 is SMNVEV in the germline V gene (reference sequence). The CDR3 sequence is CASSWDRNEKLFF. In DNA form, the CDR3 reads TGTGCCAGCAGTTGGGACAGGAATGAAAAACTGTTTTTT.

This clone was found once. V usage is TRBV19 and J usage is TRBJ2-7; 10 nucleotides agree with TRBD2. Losses at the gene ends were 2 bases for V and 4 bases for J; bases not matched to a gene: 2. This CDR3 region has 14 residues. From germline, CDR1 is LNHDA and CDR2 SQIVND (reference sequence). CDR3 sequence: CASSIKREGYEQYF. The CDR3 region has the DNA TGTGCCAGTAGTATAAAGCGGGAGGGTTACGAGCAGTACTTC.

The J gene is TRBJ2-1, the V gene TRBV25-1; D might be TRBD2 (5 bases). V lost 5 bases, J lost 5 bases, and 13 bases lay in between. Germline CDR1 and CDR2: MGHDK and SYGVNS. There are 14 residues in the CDR3. CDR3 bases: TGTGCCAGCAGTCGGTGGGAGTTAAACAATGAGCAGTTCTTC. Amino acids: CASSRWELNNEQFF.

CDR3 bases: TGTGCCAGCAGTCCGAGCAATCAGCCCCAGCATTTT. Translating gives CASSPSNQPQHF. The V call is TRBV27, the J call TRBJ1-5; D call uncertain. CDR3 size: 12 residues. Germline-derived CDR1 and CDR2 are MNHEY and SMNVEV (reference sequence). V dropped 5 bases and J dropped 1 base, with 3 bases sitting between them.

The chain joins TRBV18 to TRBJ2-2; D gene unclear. The CDR3 is 13 amino acids. Germline loops: CDR1 KGHSH, CDR2 LQKENI. The germline V and J ends were trimmed by 5 bases and 3 bases, with 7 bases remaining between them. The CDR3 DNA sequence: TGTGCCAGCTCATCCCGGGACACCGGGGAGCTGTTTTTT. As protein: CASSSRDTGELFF.

The chain recombines TRBV27 with TRBJ2-1, with a possible D match to TRBD2 (6 bases). Germline CDR1 reads MNHEY; CDR2 reads SMNVEV (reference sequence). V gave up 3 bases and J gave up 4 bases, with 10 bases separating them. The CDR3 has 14 residues. In DNA, the CDR3 is TGTGCCAGCAGTTTTGGAGGGCTATACAATGAGCAGTTCTTC. Translating it yields CASSFGGLYNEQFF.

V and J are TRBV11-3 and TRBJ1-2; D is unclear. The germline V gene encodes CDR1 SGHNT and CDR2 YENEEA. V lost 5 bases to trimming and J lost 5 bases, with 18 bases between them. This CDR3 has 15 residues. The CDR3 here is CASSPPVAASYGYTF. The DNA of the CDR3 is TGTGCCAGCAGCCCGCCCGTGGCAGCTAGTTATGGCTACACCTTC.

This clone was counted between two and nine times. V and J are TRBV5-1 and TRBJ2-1, with D possibly matching TRBD2 (6 bases). V lost 3 bases and J lost 5, with 12 bases in between. Germline CDR1 SGHRS, CDR2 YFSETQ. CDR3 size: 14 residues. The CDR3 DNA reads TGCGCCAGCAGCTATAGCGGAAGCCACAATGAGCAGTTCTTC. The encoded protein is CASSYSGSHNEQFF.

The gene calls are TRBV2 and TRBJ2-5; D perhaps matches TRBD1 (5 bases). Trimming shortened V by 7 bases and J by 5 bases, and 17 bases separated the two germline ends. The CDR3 sequence is 14 residues long. Germline CDR1 and CDR2: SNHLY and FYNNEI. CDR3 in amino acids: CASNAQGLGETQYF. The CDR3 DNA is TGTGCCAGCAATGCGCAGGGATTGGGGGAGACCCAGTACTTC.

The rearrangement joins TRBV29-1 to TRBJ1-1; D possibly corresponds to TRBD1 (5 bases). The CDR3 totals 14 residues. Trimming cost V 3 bases and J 4 bases, with 15 bases left between them. The germline V gene has CDR1 SQVTM and CDR2 ANQGSEA. This CDR3 reads CSVDFGQGGTEAFF. DNA of the CDR3: TGCAGCGTTGACTTCGGGCAGGGCGGCACTGAAGCTTTCTTT.

The rearrangement joins TRBV6-5 to TRBJ2-5, with D unresolved. CDR1 is MNHEY, CDR2 SVGAGI, per germline. V lost 0 bases and J lost 0, with 5 bases in between. This CDR3 is built from 14 residues. The CDR3 coding sequence is TGTGCCAGCAGTTACTCGTCCAACCAAGAGACCCAGTACTTC. Translated, it gives CASSYSSNQETQYF.

The table lists this clone with a count of one. The chain combines TRBV7-2 with TRBJ2-1; 8 nucleotides match TRBD1. The V and J ends lost 5 bases and 14 bases, in that order; junction bases with no gene match: 14. The CDR3 sequence is 14 residues long. Germline CDR1 reads SGHTA; CDR2 reads FQGNSA. CDR3 in DNA: TGTGCCAGCAGCCCCGGGGACAGGCCGTTCGAGAAGTTCTTC. This gives the protein CASSPGDRPFEKFF.

This clone was detected a few times. The chain recombines TRBV9 with TRBJ2-7; 7 bases map to TRBD2. Germline assignment: CDR1 SGDLS and CDR2 YYNGEE. V lost 0 bases to trimming and J lost 6 bases; unmatched junction nucleotides: 9. This CDR3 is built from 15 residues. In nucleotides, the CDR3 is TGTGCCAGCAGCGTAGACGGGGGGAACTCTCGCGAGCAGTACTTC. Translating gives CASSVDGGNSREQYF.

The genes are TRBV7-9 and TRBJ2-2, with 7 bases lining up with TRBD1. The V gene's germline CDR1 is SEHNR and CDR2 FQNEAQ (reference sequence). The CDR3 has 16 amino acids. J lost 0 bases, V lost 4 bases, and 5 bases had no gene match. As DNA, the CDR3 is TGTGCCAGCAGCTCCCAAGGGGGCGCGAACACCGGGGAGCTGTTTTTT. Translating it yields CASSSQGGANTGELFF.

The chain has TRBV5-4 and TRBJ1-1; 7 bases map to TRBD1. V was pared by 4 bases and J by 0 bases, with 9 bases of the junction left unmatched. The V gene's germline CDR1 is SGHNT and CDR2 YYREEE (reference sequence). The CDR3 contains 16 residues. The CDR3 DNA reads as TGTGCCAGCAGCCTACCGGCTGGGACAGTGAACACTGAAGCTTTCTTT. Its translation: CASSLPAGTVNTEAFF.

The V gene is TRBV9, the J gene TRBJ2-5, with 12 bases fitting TRBD2. CDR3 length: 16 residues. Germline V gene lookup returns CDR1 SGDLS and CDR2 YYNGEE. V shed 4 bases and J 2 bases; nucleotides not matched to a gene: 6. DNA for the CDR3: TGTGCCAGCAGCTATACTAGCGGGAGGTGGCAAGAGACCCAGTACTTC. As protein: CASSYTSGRWQETQYF. Combining the CDR3 with reference TRBV9 and TRBJ2-5 gives the whole variable domain DSGVTQTPKHLITATGQRVTLRCSPRSGDLSVYWYQQSLDQGLQFLIQYYNGEERAKGNILERFSAQQFPDLHSELNLSSLELGDSALYFCASSYTSGRWQETQYFGPGTRLLVL.

This chain connects TRBV27 to TRBJ2-1, with 11 nucleotides matching TRBD2. Germline V gene sequence: CDR1 MNHEY, CDR2 SMNVEV (reference sequence). The CDR3 consists of 16 residues. The trim removed 0 bases at V and 7 bases at J, leaving 5 bases unmatched. The CDR3 reads CASSLSVAGGPNEQFF. The CDR3 DNA sequence: TGTGCCAGCAGTTTATCCGTAGCGGGAGGGCCAAATGAGCAGTTCTTC.

V and J are TRBV15 and TRBJ2-1; 12 nucleotides line up with TRBD2. This CDR3 spans 20 amino acids. CDR1 and CDR2 (germline): LNHNV, YYDKDF (reference sequence). The junction had 9 bases not matched to a gene; V was cut back by 0 bases and J by 0 bases. This CDR3 is CATSRDRLAGGPSSYNEQFF. CDR3 sequence (DNA): TGTGCCACCAGCAGAGATCGGCTAGCGGGAGGGCCGAGCTCCTACAATGAGCAGTTCTTC.

Only one count was recorded for this clone. The chain employs TRBV5-1 and TRBJ2-1, with D perhaps matching TRBD2 (6 bases). Germline loops: CDR1 SGHRS, CDR2 YFSETQ. The CDR3 loop spans 18 amino acids. V was shortened by 3 bases and J by 6 bases, with 25 bases between the two germline ends. CDR3 region: CASSSGLANSLRGNEQFF. In nucleotides, the CDR3 is TGCGCCAGCAGCTCCGGTCTAGCGAACTCATTAAGGGGCAATGAGCAGTTCTTC.

This clone was counted once. In DNA form, the CDR3 reads TGCGCCAGCAGCCCCATACAGGGGCGCACCACTAACTATGGCTACACCTTC. Translated, it gives CASSPIQGRTTNYGYTF. This chain connects TRBV4-1 to TRBJ1-2, with 7 bases fitting TRBD1. CDR3 size: 17 residues. V lost 4 bases, J lost 0 bases, and 11 bases stayed unmatched. Germline CDR1 is MGHRA and CDR2 is YSYEKL.

This clone was seen more than once but under ten times. The chain has TRBV6-6 and TRBJ2-7; D is unclear. The CDR3 spans 15 residues. Germline V lookup: CDR1 MNHNY, CDR2 SVGAGI (reference sequence). V was trimmed by 0 bases and J by 2 bases, leaving 11 bases between them. The CDR3 loop is CASSYSLEAAYEQYF. CDR3 bases: TGTGCCAGCAGTTACTCGCTCGAAGCAGCCTACGAGCAGTACTTC.

The chain couples TRBV2 to TRBJ2-5; no clear D. V dropped 8 bases and J dropped 5 bases, with 15 bases sitting between them. The germline V gene encodes CDR1 SNHLY and CDR2 FYNNEI. The CDR3 loop spans 13 amino acids. CDR3 DNA sequence: TGTGCCAGCTTTTGGGAAATTCGGGAGACCCAGTACTTC. Residues: CASFWEIRETQYF.

This clone was observed a single time. The chain recombines TRBV5-1 with TRBJ1-2; 7 bases fit TRBD1. Trimming took 4 bases from V and 0 from J; bases not matched to a gene: 9. This CDR3 is built from 16 residues. Per germline, CDR1 SGHRS and CDR2 YFSETQ. The chain's CDR3 is CASSPGTAASNYGYTF. The CDR3 nucleotides read TGCGCCAGCAGCCCAGGGACAGCTGCCTCTAACTATGGCTACACCTTC.

The chain couples TRBV30 to TRBJ2-1; 9 nucleotides align to TRBD1. The CDR3 covers 13 residues. V was pared by 4 bases and J by 12 bases, with 10 bases of the junction left unmatched. Germline-derived CDR1 and CDR2 are GTSNPN and SVGIG (reference sequence). The CDR3 is CAWTMTGGVGQFF. The CDR3 nucleotides are TGTGCCTGGACCATGACAGGGGGGGTCGGGCAGTTCTTC.

The chain joins TRBV9 to TRBJ2-3, with no clear D. Germline assignment: CDR1 SGDLS and CDR2 YYNGEE. This CDR3 is 15 amino acids long. The V and J ends lost 2 bases and 2 bases respectively, with 12 bases between them. The CDR3 sequence is CASSVRAAPTDTQYF. CDR3 in DNA: TGTGCCAGCAGCGTTAGGGCGGCACCCACAGATACGCAGTATTTT.

CDR3 nucleotide sequence: TGTGCCAGCAGCTTAGGATTTCAGGGTATCTACGAGCAGTACTTC. Its translation: CASSLGFQGIYEQYF. V usage is TRBV7-2 and J usage is TRBJ2-7, with D perhaps TRBD1 (5 bases). The CDR3 is made up of 15 amino acids. CDR1 and CDR2 (germline): SGHTA, FQGNSA. Between the trimmed V and J ends, which lost 1 base and 3 bases, there was a span of 13 bases.

The chain couples TRBV28 to TRBJ2-3; 10 bases are a match to TRBD1. This CDR3 has 16 amino acids. Germline V gene lookup returns CDR1 MDHEN and CDR2 SYDVKM. J gave up 4 bases and V 6 bases, and 10 bases lay outside the gene matches. The CDR3 DNA is TGTGCCAGCAGATCTTCCGGGACAGGGGTTTCAGATACGCAGTATTTT. Its protein is CASRSSGTGVSDTQYF.